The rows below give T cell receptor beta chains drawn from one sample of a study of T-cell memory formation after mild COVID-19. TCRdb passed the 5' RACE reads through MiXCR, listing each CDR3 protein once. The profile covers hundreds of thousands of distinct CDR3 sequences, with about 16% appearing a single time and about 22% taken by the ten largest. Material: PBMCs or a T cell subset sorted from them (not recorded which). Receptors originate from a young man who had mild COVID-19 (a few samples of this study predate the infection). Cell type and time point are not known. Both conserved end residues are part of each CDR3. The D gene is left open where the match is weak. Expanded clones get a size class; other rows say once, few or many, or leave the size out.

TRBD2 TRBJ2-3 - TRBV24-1 TGTGCCACCGCGCTAGCGGGGGGGAAAGATACGCAGTATTTT CATALAGGKDTQYF
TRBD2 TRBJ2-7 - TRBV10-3 TGTGCCATCAGGAGCGGGGGGGCCTTGTACGAGCAGTACTTC CAIRSGGALYEQYF
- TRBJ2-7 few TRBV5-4 TGTGCCAGCAGTGACGGGGGTTGGAGGCCCTACGAGCAGTACTTC CASSDGGWRPYEQYF
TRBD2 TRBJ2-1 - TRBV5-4 TGTGCCAGCAGCCGACCAGGACTAGCGGGGGGGGCGGAGCAGTTCTTC CASSRPGLAGGAEQFF
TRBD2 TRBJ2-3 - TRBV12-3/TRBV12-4 TGTGCCAGCAGTTTTCTGGCGGGGGAGGGGGATACGCAGTATTTT CASSFLAGEGDTQYF
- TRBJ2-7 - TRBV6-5 TGTGCCAGCAGTTATGGCGGGGTCTCCTACGAGCAGTACTTC CASSYGGVSYEQYF
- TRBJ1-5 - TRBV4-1 TGCGCCAGCAGCCAGCCAGTTAGCAATCAGCCCCAGCATTTT CASSQPVSNQPQHF
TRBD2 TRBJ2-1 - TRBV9 TGTGCCAGCAGCCATACTGAGCGGGAGGGAGTTTGGGAAACGTACAATGAGCAGTTCTTC CASSHTEREGVWETYNEQFF
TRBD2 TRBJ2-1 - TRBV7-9 TGTGCCAGCAGCCCCCGGACTAGCGGGACCTACAATGAGCAGTTCTTC CASSPRTSGTYNEQFF
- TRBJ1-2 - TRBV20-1 TGCAGTGCCCCCGCCCGGTCTCCCGTCTATGGCTACACCTTC CSAPARSPVYGYTF
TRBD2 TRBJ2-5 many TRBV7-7 TGTGCCAGCAGCCAAAACGGGAGGCAAGAGACCCAGTACTTC CASSQNGRQETQYF
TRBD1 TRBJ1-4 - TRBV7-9 TGTGCCAGCAGCGAGGGACAGACTAATGAAAAACTGTTTTTT CASSEGQTNEKLFF
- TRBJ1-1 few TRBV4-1 TGCGCCAGCAGAAAGACAGCAGTAATGAACACTGAAGCTTTCTTT CASRKTAVMNTEAFF
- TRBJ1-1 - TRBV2 TGTGCCAGCAGTGAACGGAGATTGGGGCTGAACACTGAAGCTTTCTTT CASSERRLGLNTEAFF
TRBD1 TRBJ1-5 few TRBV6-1 TGTGCCAGCAGTGAGACAGGGGGCTACAATCAGCCCCAGCATTTT CASSETGGYNQPQHF